This T cell receptor beta chain emerged from a study of blood T cell repertoires in COVID-19. CDR1 SGHRS and CDR2 YFSETQ come from the germline V gene. This CDR3 has 16 residues. The ends lost 0 bases at V and 7 bases at J; junction bases unmatched: 9. Authors' data handling: Amplifying reference gene primers gave estimates of nucleated cell counts. Produced via immunoSEQ multiplex PCR; TCRdb's table is partial and in-frame only. V, J and clone size are those of that table, while D and trimming were read from the DNA. Among about 160,000 clones listed, about 80% were seen once. This clonotype was sampled from a woman between 40 and 50 years old with COVID-19, enrolled during active disease. Sequencing input: peripheral blood. This rearrangement joins TRBV5-1 to TRBJ2-2; 7 bases agree with TRBD1. The CDR3 reads CASSLALNRDSGELFF. CDR3 coding DNA: TGCGCCAGCAGCTTGGCTCTTAACCGGGACAGCGGGGAGCTGTTTTTT. Full variable domain (remainder filled in from reference TRBV5-1 and TRBJ2-2): KAGVTQTPRYLIKTRGQQVTLSCSPISGHRSVSWYQQTPGQGLQFLFEYFSETQRNKGNFPGRFSGRQFSNSRSEMNVSTLELGDSALYLCASSLALNRDSGELFFGEGSRLTVL.